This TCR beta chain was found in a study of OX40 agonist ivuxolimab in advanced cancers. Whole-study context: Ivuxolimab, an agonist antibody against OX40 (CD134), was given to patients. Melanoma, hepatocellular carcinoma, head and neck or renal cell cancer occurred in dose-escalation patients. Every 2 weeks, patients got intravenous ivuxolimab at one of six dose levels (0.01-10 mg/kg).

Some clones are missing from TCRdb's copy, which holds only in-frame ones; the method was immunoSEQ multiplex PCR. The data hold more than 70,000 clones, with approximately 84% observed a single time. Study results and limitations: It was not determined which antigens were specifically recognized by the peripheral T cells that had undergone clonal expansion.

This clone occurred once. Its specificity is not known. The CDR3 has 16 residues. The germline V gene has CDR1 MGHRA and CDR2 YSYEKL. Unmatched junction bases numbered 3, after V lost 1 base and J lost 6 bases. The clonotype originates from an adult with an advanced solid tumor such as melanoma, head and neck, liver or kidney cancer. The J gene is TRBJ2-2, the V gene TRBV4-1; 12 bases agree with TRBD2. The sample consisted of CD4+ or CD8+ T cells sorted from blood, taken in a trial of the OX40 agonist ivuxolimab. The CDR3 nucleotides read TGCGCCAGCAGCCAAGGACTAGCGGGGGTGGCCGGGGAGCTGTTTTTT. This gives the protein CASSQGLAGVAGELFF.